This TCR beta chain was found in a study of patients and donors after allogeneic stem cell transplantation. Each CDR3 protein gets one entry after TCRdb re-called the RT-PCR reads with MiXCR. The sample yields about 200,000 distinct CDR3 sequences, 35% to 45% seen once. The V gene lost 0 bases and the J gene lost 4 bases, with 12 bases spanning the gap. CDR3 length: 15 residues. The clonotype comes from a human donor who was either an allogeneic HSCT recipient or a stem cell or donor lymphocyte infusion donor (not recorded which). It is not recorded whose cells these are; they may come from a transplant donor. The chain carries TRBV12-3 or TRBV12-4 and TRBJ1-2, with a weak D call TRBD1 (6 bases). The sequenced sample consisted of blood, either unsorted or a sorted T cell fraction (not recorded which). The CDR3 here is CASSLAIQGFYGYTF. CDR3 coding DNA: TGTGCCAGCAGTTTAGCCATACAGGGATTCTATGGCTACACCTTC.